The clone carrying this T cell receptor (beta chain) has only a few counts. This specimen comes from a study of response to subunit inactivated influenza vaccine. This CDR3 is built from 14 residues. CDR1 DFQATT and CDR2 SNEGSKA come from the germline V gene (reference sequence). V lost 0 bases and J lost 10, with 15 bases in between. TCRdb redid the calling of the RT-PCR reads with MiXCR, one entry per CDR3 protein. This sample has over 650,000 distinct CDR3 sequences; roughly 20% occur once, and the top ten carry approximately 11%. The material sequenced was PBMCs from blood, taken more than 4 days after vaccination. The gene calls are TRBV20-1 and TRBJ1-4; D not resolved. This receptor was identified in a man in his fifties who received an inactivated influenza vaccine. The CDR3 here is CSARDPADLRKLFF. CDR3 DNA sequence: TGCAGTGCTAGAGATCCGGCGGATTTGCGAAAACTGTTTTTT.